This T cell receptor (beta chain) appears in the sequencing data of a study of preoperative IRX-2 immunotherapy in early breast cancer. Generated by immunoSEQ multiplex PCR, the TCRdb table keeps only in-frame clones and is missing some. The repertoire holds about 25,000 clones, with 85% to 95% as singletons. Regarding treatment: preoperative locoregional IRX-2 cytokine immunotherapy. This phase Ib study tested locoregional IRX-2 cytokine immunotherapy given before surgery. This clone was detected once. The ends were cut back, 5 bases at V and 3 bases at J, with 11 bases in the middle. Germline V CDR1 and CDR2: SGHAT, FQDESV (reference sequence). CDR3 length equals 13 residues.

Here the sequenced sample was tumor tissue, taken after IRX-2 immunotherapy. This chain uses TRBV11-1 with TRBJ2-7, with a tentative D call TRBD2 (5 bases). This TCR was recovered from a human donor with breast cancer. CDR3 sequence (DNA): TGTGCCAGCAGCGACGCCGGGAACTACGAGCAGTACTTC. This codes for CASSDAGNYEQYF.